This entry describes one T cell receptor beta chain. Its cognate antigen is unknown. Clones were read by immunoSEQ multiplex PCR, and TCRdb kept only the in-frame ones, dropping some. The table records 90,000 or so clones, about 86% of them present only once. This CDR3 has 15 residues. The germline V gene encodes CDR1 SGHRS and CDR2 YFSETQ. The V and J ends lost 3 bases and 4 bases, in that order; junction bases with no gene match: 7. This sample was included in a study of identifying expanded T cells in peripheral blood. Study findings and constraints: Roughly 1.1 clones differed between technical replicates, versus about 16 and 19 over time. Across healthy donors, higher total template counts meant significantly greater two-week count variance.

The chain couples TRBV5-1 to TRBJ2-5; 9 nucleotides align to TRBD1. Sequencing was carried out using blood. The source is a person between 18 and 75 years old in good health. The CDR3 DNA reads TGCGCCAGCAGCTCTAACAGGGGGCCCCGAGAGACCCAGTACTTC. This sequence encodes CASSSNRGPRETQYF.